This TCR beta chain derives from a study of OX40 agonist ivuxolimab in advanced cancers. Method: immunoSEQ multiplex PCR; TCRdb's copy keeps in-frame clones and lacks some. The sample consists of 30,000 to 45,000 clones, around 82% of them appearing once. J was trimmed by 5 bases and V by 11 bases; bases with no gene match: 14. Germline V gene sequence: CDR1 LNHDA, CDR2 SQIVND (reference sequence). This CDR3 region has 14 residues. The genes are TRBV19 and TRBJ2-7, with 8 positions matching TRBD2. The specimen was CD4+ or CD8+ T cells sorted from blood, collected in a trial of the OX40 agonist ivuxolimab. The sequence derives from an adult with an advanced solid tumor such as melanoma, head and neck, liver or kidney cancer. CDR3 DNA: TGTGCCCAAATCCGTTGCGGGGGGCGGGACGAGCAGTACTTC. Its protein product is CAQIRCGGRDEQYF.